A single sample gave rise to the 6 T cell receptor beta chains below, sequenced in a study of cytomegalovirus exposure and HLA in healthy donors. 60 Vbeta and 13 Jbeta primers were used in PCR. Clones were sequenced by immunoSEQ multiplex PCR, and TCRdb holds only the in-frame ones, with some missing. The sample records about 120,000 clones, roughly 80% being singletons. Specimen: PBMCs. The receptors here all came from a man aged 30-40 years in good health and CMV-seropositive.

The chain employs TRBV11-1 and TRBJ2-1, with a weak D call TRBD2 (6 bases). Trimming left V 1 base short and J 9 bases short, with 16 bases between. CDR1 is SGHAT and CDR2 is FQDESV in the germline V gene (reference sequence). The CDR3 contains 15 residues. The DNA of the CDR3 is TGTGCCAGCAGCTTAGAGGTGGAGGGGATAGGTGAGCAGTTCTTC. It yields the protein CASSLEVEGIGEQFF. The complete variable domain, with remaining parts taken from reference TRBV11-1 and TRBJ2-1, reads EAEVAQSPRYKITEKSQAVAFWCDPISGHATLYWYRQILGQGPELLVQFQDESVVDDSQLPKDRFSAERLKGVDSTLKIQPAELGDSAMYLCASSLEVEGIGEQFFGPGTRLTVL.

This chain uses TRBV7-3 with TRBJ2-3; D is unclear. With 6 bases removed from V and 10 bases from J, the gap between germline ends came to 20 bases. The CDR3 loop spans 14 amino acids. The germline V gene has CDR1 SGHTA and CDR2 FQGTGA. This CDR3 reads CASSFEPSTRAQYF. In nucleotides, the CDR3 is TGTGCCAGCAGTTTCGAACCTTCTACGCGTGCGCAGTATTTT.

The chain employs TRBV10-2 and TRBJ2-7; 7 nucleotides agree with TRBD1. This CDR3 spans 14 amino acids. Germline V CDR1 and CDR2: WSHSY, SAAADI. J gave up 4 bases and V 8 bases, and 11 bases lay outside the gene matches. The CDR3, as DNA: TGCGCCAGCTCCGCGGACAGGTGGGCGTACGAGCAGTACTTC. Encoded protein: CASSADRWAYEQYF.

The chain combines TRBV19 with TRBJ1-2; TRBD1 might be the D (5 bases). CDR3 length: 13 residues. The ends were cut back, 6 bases at V and 3 bases at J, with 11 bases in the middle. Germline V gene lookup returns CDR1 LNHDA and CDR2 SQIVND (reference sequence). This CDR3 is CASRGEEDYGYTF. CDR3 DNA: TGTGCCAGTAGGGGGGAGGAGGACTATGGCTACACCTTC. Full variable domain (remainder filled in from reference TRBV19 and TRBJ1-2): DGGITQSPKYLFRKEGQNVTLSCEQNLNHDAMYWYRQDPGQGLRLIYYSQIVNDFQKGDIAEGYSVSREKKESFPLTVTSAQKNPTAFYLCASRGEEDYGYTFGSGTRLTVV.

The chain has TRBV6-5 and TRBJ1-5; possibly TRBD1 for D (5 bases). CDR3 length: 13 amino acids. The V end was cut by 7 bases, the J end by 1 base, with 8 bases between. CDR1 MNHEY and CDR2 SVGAGI come from the germline V gene. CDR3 in amino acids: CASTRGSNQPQHF. The CDR3 nucleotides are TGTGCCAGCACTCGGGGGAGCAATCAGCCCCAGCATTTT.

The rearrangement links TRBV7-2 to TRBJ2-1; 10 nucleotides line up with TRBD2. Germline V gives CDR1 SGHTA, CDR2 FQGNSA. The CDR3 is 16 residues long. With 1 base clipped from V and 2 bases from J, the junction kept 2 bases outside the gene matches. The CDR3 protein is CASSLVLAGAYNEQFF. The CDR3 bases are TGTGCCAGCAGCTTAGTGCTAGCGGGGGCCTACAATGAGCAGTTCTTC.